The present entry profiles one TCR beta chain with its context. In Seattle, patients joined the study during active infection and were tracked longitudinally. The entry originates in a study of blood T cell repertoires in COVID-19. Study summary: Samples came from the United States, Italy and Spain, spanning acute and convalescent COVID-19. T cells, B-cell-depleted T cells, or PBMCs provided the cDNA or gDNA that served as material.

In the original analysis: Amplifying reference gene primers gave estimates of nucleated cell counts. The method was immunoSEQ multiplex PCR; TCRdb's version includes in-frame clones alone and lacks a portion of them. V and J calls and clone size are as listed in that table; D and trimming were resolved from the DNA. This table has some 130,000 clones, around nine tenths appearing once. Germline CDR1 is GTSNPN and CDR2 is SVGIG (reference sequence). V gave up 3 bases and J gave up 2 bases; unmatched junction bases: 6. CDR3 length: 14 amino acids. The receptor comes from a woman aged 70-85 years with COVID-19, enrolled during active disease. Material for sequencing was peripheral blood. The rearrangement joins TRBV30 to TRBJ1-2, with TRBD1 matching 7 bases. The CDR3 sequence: CAWSAGQPNYGYTF. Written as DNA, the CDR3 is TGTGCCTGGAGCGCGGGACAGCCCAACTATGGCTACACCTTC.